The 21 T cell receptor beta chains below all came from one sample that was sequenced in a study of cytomegalovirus exposure and HLA in healthy donors. PCR involved 60 Vbeta and 13 Jbeta primers. Here immunoSEQ multiplex PCR was the method, and the copy in TCRdb shows in-frame clones only, minus some. The table shows around 190,000 clones, with around three quarters occurring only once. The sample taken for sequencing was PBMCs. The receptors stem from a man under 40 in good health and CMV-seronegative.

This chain joins TRBV28 and TRBJ2-1; 8 nucleotides match TRBD1. CDR3 length equals 14 residues. The germline gives CDR1 MDHEN, CDR2 SYDVKM. V shed 4 bases and J 8 bases; nucleotides not matched to a gene: 7. CDR3 sequence reads: CASSSGQVDHEQFF. DNA of the CDR3: TGTGCCAGCAGTTCGGGACAGGTGGATCATGAGCAGTTCTTC.

V is TRBV18 and J is TRBJ2-5; D not resolved. The germline V and J ends were trimmed by 6 bases and 5 bases, with 13 bases remaining between them. Germline-derived CDR1 and CDR2 are KGHSH and LQKENI. The CDR3 spans 13 residues. This CDR3 reads CASSPDQYETQYF. The DNA of the CDR3 is TGTGCCAGCTCCCCTGATCAGTATGAGACCCAGTACTTC. Complete variable domain (other parts from reference TRBV18 and TRBJ2-5): NAGVMQNPRHLVRRRGQEARLRCSPMKGHSHVYWYRQLPEEGLKFMVYLQKENIIDESGMPKERFSAEFPKEGPSILRIQQVVRGDSAAYFCASSPDQYETQYFGPGTRLLVL.

The CDR3 coding sequence is TGTGCCAGCAGTCCACTTGGACGGGACAGGGGGCTAAGAAATCAGCCCCAGCATTTT. This encodes CASSPLGRDRGLRNQPQHF. This sequence joins TRBV28 and TRBJ1-5; TRBD1 matches at 12 bases. The CDR3 consists of 19 residues. Germline V gene sequence: CDR1 MDHEN, CDR2 SYDVKM. Germline trimming cut 5 bases from V and 4 bases from J; bases unmatched to any gene: 15.

The chain uses TRBV28 and TRBJ1-2, with a tentative D call TRBD1 (5 bases). Germline CDR1 MDHEN, CDR2 SYDVKM. This CDR3 comprises 12 residues. V lost 8 bases to trimming and J lost 5 bases, with 12 bases between them. This CDR3 is CASAGSGYGYTF. DNA of the CDR3: TGTGCCAGCGCAGGGTCCGGTTATGGCTACACCTTC.

The chain is built from TRBV5-5 and TRBJ1-6, with 7 positions matching TRBD1. Unmatched junction bases numbered 16, after V lost 3 bases and J lost 4 bases. Germline loops: CDR1 SGHKS, CDR2 YYEKEE (reference sequence). The CDR3 runs 19 residues. The DNA of the CDR3 is TGTGCCAGCAGCTCCCTATCCGGACAGGCGGTTAGTTATAATTCACCCCTCCACTTT. Translation: CASSSLSGQAVSYNSPLHF.

The chain has TRBV4-2 and TRBJ2-1; 13 bases line up with TRBD2. This CDR3 spans 16 amino acids. With V trimmed by 2 bases and J by 7 bases, 5 bases remained unmatched. The germline V gene has CDR1 LGHNA and CDR2 YNFKEQ. The CDR3, as DNA: TGTGCCAGCAGCCAACTAGGACTAGCGGGAGTTAATGAGCAGTTCTTC. This encodes CASSQLGLAGVNEQFF.

CDR3 sequence reads: CASSSPSSPPLHF. CDR3 sequence (DNA): TGTGCCAGCAGTAGCCCCTCAAGTCCACCCCTCCACTTT. The rearrangement uses TRBV28 and TRBJ1-6; D unresolved. Trimming removed 5 bases at V and 11 bases at J, with 13 bases between. The CDR3 sequence is 13 residues long. Germline loops: CDR1 MDHEN, CDR2 SYDVKM. The variable domain in full, with the rest retrieved from reference TRBV28 and TRBJ1-6, is DVKVTQSSRYLVKRTGEKVFLECVQDMDHENMFWYRQDPGLGLRLIYFSYDVKMKEKGDIPEGYSVSREKKERFSLILESASTNQTSMYLCASSSPSSPPLHFGNGTRLTVT.

This chain connects TRBV4-1 to TRBJ1-1; D perhaps matches TRBD1 (5 bases). The CDR3 sequence is 14 residues long. Looked up from germline, CDR1 is MGHRA and CDR2 is YSYEKL. V was trimmed by 0 bases and J by 3 bases, leaving 8 bases between them. CDR3 bases: TGCGCCAGCAGCCAAGATGGGGGGGACACTGAAGCTTTCTTT. Translating it yields CASSQDGGDTEAFF.

The rearrangement links TRBV11-3 to TRBJ2-1; D is perhaps TRBD1 (7 bases). Germline lookup yields CDR1 SGHNT and CDR2 YENEEA. Trimming removed 5 bases from V and 9 bases from J, with 14 bases in between. The CDR3 has 13 residues. The CDR3 nucleotides read TGTGCCAGCAGCATAGGGGGGACAGTTGAGCAGTTCTTC. It is translated as CASSIGGTVEQFF.

The CDR3 region is CASIAGGTEAFF. The CDR3 nucleotides are TGTGCCAGCATCGCAGGGGGCACTGAAGCTTTCTTT. The V call is TRBV5-6, the J call TRBJ1-1; 7 bases map to TRBD1. V trimming: 6 bases; J trimming: 4 bases; junction bases outside the gene matches: 3. The CDR3 totals 12 residues. The germline CDR1 and CDR2 sequences are SGHDT and YYEEEE.

The table lists this clone with a few counts. The chain combines TRBV18 with TRBJ2-7; 11 positions agree with TRBD1. This CDR3 has 15 amino acids. Germline V lookup: CDR1 KGHSH, CDR2 LQKENI. The V gene end was trimmed by 2 bases and the J gene end by 5 bases; junction bases not matched to a gene: 5. This CDR3 is CASSPSGTGGHEQYF. The CDR3 region has the DNA TGTGCCAGCTCACCATCCGGGACAGGGGGTCACGAGCAGTACTTC.

The rearrangement links TRBV5-6 to TRBJ1-1, with D possibly TRBD1 on 5 matching bases. The CDR3 is 15 residues long. Germline V gene sequence: CDR1 SGHDT, CDR2 YYEEEE. V was trimmed by 4 bases and J by 0 bases, leaving 13 bases between them. The CDR3 sequence is CASSRSPQVNTEAFF. In DNA, the CDR3 is TGTGCCAGCAGCCGTTCCCCACAGGTGAACACTGAAGCTTTCTTT.

The chain's CDR3 is CSVLDRTGELFF. In DNA, the CDR3 is TGCAGCGTCTTGGACAGGACCGGGGAGCTGTTTTTT. The chain links TRBV29-1 to TRBJ2-2, with 7 bases identical to TRBD1. CDR3 length: 12 amino acids. Germline values: CDR1 SQVTM, CDR2 ANQGSEA. V shed 6 bases, J shed 5 bases, and the junction held 3 bases outside the gene matches.

The chain uses TRBV11-1 and TRBJ1-4, with TRBD1 identical over 9 bases. The CDR3 spans 15 residues. V lost 4 bases, J lost 7 bases, and 7 bases stayed unmatched. Germline CDR1 reads SGHAT; CDR2 reads FQDESV (reference sequence). CDR3 DNA sequence: TGTGCCAGCAGCTCAACGACAGGGGGAGGTGAAAAACTGTTTTTT. Translated: CASSSTTGGGEKLFF. Full variable domain (outside the CDR3, taken from reference TRBV11-1 and TRBJ1-4): EAEVAQSPRYKITEKSQAVAFWCDPISGHATLYWYRQILGQGPELLVQFQDESVVDDSQLPKDRFSAERLKGVDSTLKIQPAELGDSAMYLCASSSTTGGGEKLFFGSGTQLSVL.

The chain couples TRBV27 to TRBJ2-6; D remains ambiguous. Germline assignment: CDR1 MNHEY and CDR2 SMNVEV (reference sequence). The CDR3 spans 14 residues. V gave up 7 bases and J gave up 0 bases, with 7 bases separating them. In DNA, the CDR3 is TGTGCCAGCACTACCCTCTCTGGGGCCAACGTCCTGACTTTC. Amino acid sequence: CASTTLSGANVLTF. The whole variable domain, remainder taken from reference TRBV27 and TRBJ2-6, is EAQVTQNPRYLITVTGKKLTVTCSQNMNHEYMSWYRQDPGLGLRQIYYSMNVEVTDKGDVPEGYKVSRKEKRNFPLILESPSPNQTSLYFCASTTLSGANVLTFGAGSRLTVL.

This clone was seen only a few times. The chain combines TRBV19 with TRBJ2-3; TRBD2 is a possible D gene (5 bases). The CDR3 length is 13 residues. Looked up from germline, CDR1 is LNHDA and CDR2 is SQIVND (reference sequence). V was pared by 3 bases and J by 2 bases, with 6 bases between. Here the CDR3 reads CASSIRDTDTQYF. The CDR3 nucleotides read TGTGCCAGTAGTATCCGGGACACAGATACGCAGTATTTT. Based on the CDR3 plus reference TRBV19 and TRBJ2-3, the full variable domain is DGGITQSPKYLFRKEGQNVTLSCEQNLNHDAMYWYRQDPGQGLRLIYYSQIVNDFQKGDIAEGYSVSREKKESFPLTVTSAQKNPTAFYLCASSIRDTDTQYFGPGTRLTVL.

This clone was found a few times. The chain links TRBV5-6 to TRBJ2-1; D gene ambiguous. The germline CDR1 and CDR2 sequences are SGHDT and YYEEEE. The V end was cut by 4 bases, the J end by 7 bases, with 27 bases between. The CDR3 contains 18 residues. CDR3 residues: CASSRAPGSSVRRNEQFF. CDR3 nucleotide sequence: TGTGCCAGCAGCAGAGCCCCCGGTAGCAGCGTACGGCGGAATGAGCAGTTCTTC. Looking up the rest from reference TRBV5-6 and TRBJ2-1 gives the full variable domain: DAGVTQSPTHLIKTRGQQVTLRCSPKSGHDTVSWYQQALGQGPQFIFQYYEEEERQRGNFPDRFSGHQFPNYSSELNVNALLLGDSALYLCASSRAPGSSVRRNEQFFGPGTRLTVL.

This sequence joins TRBV9 and TRBJ2-7; D is possibly TRBD2 (6 bases). Germline V lookup: CDR1 SGDLS, CDR2 YYNGEE. The V end lost 3 bases, the J end lost 7 bases, and 14 bases lay between the germline ends. The CDR3 extends over 13 amino acids. The CDR3 sequence: CASSAGGAGEQYF. In DNA, the CDR3 is TGTGCCAGCAGCGCCGGAGGGGCGGGGGAGCAGTACTTC.

A few counts support this clone. CDR3 nucleotide sequence: TGCGCCAGCAGCTTGGAGGGACTAGCGGGTGGGGAGACCCAGTACTTC. As protein: CASSLEGLAGGETQYF. The gene calls are TRBV5-1 and TRBJ2-5, with 12 positions matching TRBD2. Germline V gene sequence: CDR1 SGHRS, CDR2 YFSETQ. The CDR3 consists of 16 residues. Trimming cost V 0 bases and J 5 bases; bases outside gene matches: 5.

This chain joins TRBV28 and TRBJ2-2, with a weak D call TRBD2 (5 bases). The V gene's germline CDR1 is MDHEN and CDR2 SYDVKM. Trimming stripped 6 bases from V and 2 bases from J, with 16 bases between. This CDR3 spans 16 amino acids. The DNA for the CDR3 is TGTGCCAGCAGCCGAGCGAGGGCAGGAAACACCGGGGAGCTGTTTTTT. Protein product: CASSRARAGNTGELFF. The variable domain in full, completed from reference TRBV28 and TRBJ2-2, reads DVKVTQSSRYLVKRTGEKVFLECVQDMDHENMFWYRQDPGLGLRLIYFSYDVKMKEKGDIPEGYSVSREKKERFSLILESASTNQTSMYLCASSRARAGNTGELFFGEGSRLTVL.

V usage is TRBV28 and J usage is TRBJ2-7; 10 bases map to TRBD2. The germline CDR1 and CDR2 sequences are MDHEN and SYDVKM. This CDR3 is 13 amino acids long. V shed 6 bases and J 6 bases; nucleotides not matched to a gene: 5. The CDR3: CASSSGRAVEQYF. The DNA for the CDR3 is TGTGCCAGCAGCAGCGGGAGGGCCGTCGAGCAGTACTTC.